This T cell receptor beta chain was recovered during a study of T cell responses to AZD1222 COVID-19 vaccine. The method was immunoSEQ multiplex PCR; TCRdb's version includes in-frame clones alone and lacks a portion of them. The data contain tens of thousands of clones, 80% of them singletons. Points on this clone: The same CDR3 can be traced to other DNA sequences in this sample.

Trimming took off 3 bases at V and 3 bases at J, with 13 bases between the two ends. Germline-derived CDR1 and CDR2 are KGHSH and LQKENI. The CDR3 covers 15 residues. This clonotype originated in an adult in good health. This specimen was peripheral blood, taken on day 0 of AZD1222 vaccination. This rearrangement joins TRBV18 to TRBJ2-3; no clear D. The CDR3: CASSPPQGRTDTQYF. As DNA, the CDR3 is TGTGCCAGCTCACCCCCTCAAGGACGGACAGATACGCAGTATTTT.